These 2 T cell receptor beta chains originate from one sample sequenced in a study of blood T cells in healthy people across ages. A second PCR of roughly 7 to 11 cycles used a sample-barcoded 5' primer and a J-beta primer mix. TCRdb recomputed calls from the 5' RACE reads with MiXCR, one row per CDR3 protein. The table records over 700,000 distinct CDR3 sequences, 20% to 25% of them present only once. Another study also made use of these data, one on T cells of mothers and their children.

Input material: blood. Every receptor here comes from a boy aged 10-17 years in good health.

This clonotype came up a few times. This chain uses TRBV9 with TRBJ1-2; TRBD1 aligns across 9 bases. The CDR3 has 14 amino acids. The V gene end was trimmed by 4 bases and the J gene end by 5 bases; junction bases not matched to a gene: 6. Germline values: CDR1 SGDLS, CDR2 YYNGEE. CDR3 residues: CASSLGTGMYGYTF. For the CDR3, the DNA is TGTGCCAGCAGCCTGGGGACAGGGATGTATGGCTACACCTTC.

CDR3: CSAGPLGSAGELFF. DNA of the CDR3: TGCAGTGCGGGACCATTAGGGTCCGCCGGGGAGCTGTTTTTT. The rearrangement links TRBV20-1 to TRBJ2-2, with D perhaps TRBD1 or TRBD2 (5 bases each). The V end was cut by 6 bases, the J end by 6 bases, with 17 bases between. The CDR3 runs 14 residues. Germline CDR1 reads DFQATT; CDR2 reads SNEGSKA (reference sequence).